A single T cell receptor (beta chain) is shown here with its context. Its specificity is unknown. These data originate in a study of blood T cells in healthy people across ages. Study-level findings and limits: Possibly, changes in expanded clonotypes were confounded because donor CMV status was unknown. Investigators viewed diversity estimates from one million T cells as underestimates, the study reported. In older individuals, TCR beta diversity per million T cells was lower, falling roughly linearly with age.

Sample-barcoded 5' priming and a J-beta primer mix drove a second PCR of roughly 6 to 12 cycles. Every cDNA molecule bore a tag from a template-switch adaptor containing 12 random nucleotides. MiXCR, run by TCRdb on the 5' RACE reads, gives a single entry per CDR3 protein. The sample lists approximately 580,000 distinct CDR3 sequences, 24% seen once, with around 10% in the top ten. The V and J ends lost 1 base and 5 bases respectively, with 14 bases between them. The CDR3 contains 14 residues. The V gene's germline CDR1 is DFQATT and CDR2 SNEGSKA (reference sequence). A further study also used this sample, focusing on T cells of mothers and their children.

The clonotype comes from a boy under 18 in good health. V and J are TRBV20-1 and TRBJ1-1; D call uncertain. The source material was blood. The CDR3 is CSARGSSVGTEAFF. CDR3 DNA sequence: TGCAGTGCTAGAGGCTCATCTGTGGGAACTGAAGCTTTCTTT.